The entry that follows covers one T cell receptor (beta chain) sequence. Graft specimens yielded both intraepithelial and lamina propria lymphocytes. This specimen belongs to a study of graft-versus-host responses after intestinal transplantation. Study-wide background: Recipients were given multivisceral, liver-intestinal, or isolated intestinal transplants.

The length of the CDR3 is 16 residues. V lost 3 bases and J lost 6; bases outside the gene matches: 6. Libraries were prepared by immunoSEQ multiplex PCR; TCRdb keeps only in-frame clonotypes and omits some of them. Here the sample spans around 15,000 clones, 80% being singletons. The source was ileum tissue, collected about 15 weeks after intestinal transplant. The TCR originated in a human patient who received an intestinal transplant, so some T cells may come from the graft donor. The J gene is TRBJ2-2, the V gene TRBV5-3; TRBD2 aligns across 12 bases. TRBV5-3 is recorded as an ORF, its role being uncertain. The CDR3 DNA is TGTGCCAGAAGCTGGGCCGGACTAGCGGGGTCCGGGGAGCTGTTTTTT. Translated: CARSWAGLAGSGELFF.